One sample yielded the 8 T cell receptor beta chains listed below, sequenced in a study of Ad26.COV2.S vaccination and SARS-CoV-2 variants. The table came from immunoSEQ multiplex PCR; TCRdb's copy has only in-frame clones and leaves some out. Seen here are just under 250,000 clones, more than 75% observed once, and the top ten hold over 8.5%. Sample treatment: around 19 received Ad26.COV2.S at low or high dose, single or two shots; several received placebo; per-sample allocation not given. Day 63 after the first vaccine or placebo injection was the time point for sampling. Specimen: peripheral blood, collected in a trial of Ad26.COV2.S vaccine versus placebo. These receptors were collected from a person aged 18 to 59 who received the Ad26.COV2.S COVID-19 vaccine or a placebo.

The V and J genes are TRBV18 and TRBJ2-7; 11 positions agree with TRBD2. With 2 bases clipped from V and 2 bases from J, the junction kept 2 bases outside the gene matches. The CDR3 consists of 15 residues. Looked up from germline, CDR1 is KGHSH and CDR2 is LQKENI. The CDR3 sequence is CASSPIAGGPYEQYF. In DNA, the CDR3 is TGTGCCAGCTCACCAATAGCGGGAGGGCCCTACGAGCAGTACTTC.

This chain links TRBV28 with TRBJ2-1; D ambiguous. Germline assignment: CDR1 MDHEN and CDR2 SYDVKM. The CDR3 sequence is 15 residues long. Trimming removed 2 bases from V and 0 bases from J, with 8 bases in between. CDR3 in amino acids: CASSLRLSSYNEQFF. The DNA of the CDR3 is TGTGCCAGCAGTTTAAGGTTAAGCTCCTACAATGAGCAGTTCTTC.

This chain connects TRBV28 to TRBJ1-4, with TRBD1 as a possible D gene (5 bases). This CDR3 region has 16 residues. Trimming cost V 3 bases and J 4 bases, with 15 bases left between them. The germline gives CDR1 MDHEN, CDR2 SYDVKM. For the CDR3, the DNA is TGTGCCAGCAGTTTTGGTGGAGGGGAAATTAATGAAAAACTGTTTTTT. Translating gives CASSFGGGEINEKLFF.

The chain carries TRBV19 and TRBJ1-1; D is undetermined. Trimming took 3 bases from V and 1 from J, leaving 6 bases between them. This CDR3 contains 13 residues. The germline V gene has CDR1 LNHDA and CDR2 SQIVND (reference sequence). As DNA, the CDR3 is TGTGCCAGTAGTATTCGGCAGAACACTGAAGCTTTCTTT. Translated, it gives CASSIRQNTEAFF.

About this clone itself: This sample also contains other DNA sequences that code for the same CDR3. The chain couples TRBV7-9 to TRBJ1-1; D call uncertain. Looked up from germline, CDR1 is SEHNR and CDR2 is FQNEAQ (reference sequence). Trimming left V 1 base short and J 1 base short, with 7 bases between. This CDR3 contains 14 residues. CDR3 nucleotides: TGTGCCAGCAGCTTAGTGCGGGGGAACACTGAAGCTTTCTTT. This encodes CASSLVRGNTEAFF.

This chain links TRBV29-1 with TRBJ2-7, with TRBD2 matching over 10 bases. The CDR3 has 15 residues. Germline V gene data show CDR1 as SQVTM and CDR2 as ANQGSEA. V gave up 8 bases and J gave up 3 bases; unmatched junction bases: 13. The CDR3 DNA follows: TGCAGCATAGTCGGGACTAGCGAGGGGGACTACGAGCAGTACTTC. This encodes CSIVGTSEGDYEQYF.

This chain uses TRBV7-2 with TRBJ2-5, with TRBD2 identical over 11 bases. This CDR3 comprises 16 residues. The V and J ends lost 5 bases and 2 bases, in that order; junction bases with no gene match: 7. Germline values: CDR1 SGHTA, CDR2 FQGNSA. The CDR3 region has the DNA TGTGCCAGCAGCGTCACTAGCGGGGGCGGGCAAGAGACCCAGTACTTC. It translates to CASSVTSGGGQETQYF.

CDR3 sequence (DNA): TGTGCCAGCAGCTCTCCTAGGCAGTTTGAAGGGACCGGGGAGCTGTTTTTT. Translated, it gives CASSSPRQFEGTGELFF. The chain couples TRBV7-2 to TRBJ2-2; no clear D. Germline lookup yields CDR1 SGHTA and CDR2 FQGNSA. The CDR3 spans 17 residues. Trimming pared 4 bases from V and 5 bases from J, leaving 20 bases between.